One sample yielded the 15 T cell receptor beta chains listed below, sequenced in a study of blood T cell repertoires in COVID-19. Only in-frame clones appear in the TCRdb table, and some are missing; sequencing was by immunoSEQ multiplex PCR. The repertoire holds 150,000 to 200,000 clones, with 80% to 90% as singletons. Sequenced material: peripheral blood. Receptor source: a woman aged 50 to 65 with acute or convalescent COVID-19.

The genes are TRBV19 and TRBJ1-3, with D maybe TRBD1 (5 bases). CDR1 and CDR2 from the germline V gene are LNHDA and SQIVND (reference sequence). This CDR3 is built from 15 residues. Trimming cost V 0 bases and J 3 bases, with 9 bases left between them. CDR3 in amino acids: CASSIDAGLGNTIYF. Here the CDR3 DNA reads TGTGCCAGTAGTATAGATGCGGGGCTTGGAAACACCATATATTTT.

The rearrangement uses TRBV5-6 and TRBJ2-7; 8 bases are a match to TRBD1. Germline V gene data show CDR1 as SGHDT and CDR2 as YYEEEE. V shed 2 bases, J shed 2 bases, and the junction held 6 bases outside the gene matches. CDR3 length: 15 residues. CDR3 in amino acids: CASSFPGQAAYEQYF. In nucleotides, the CDR3 is TGTGCCAGCAGCTTTCCGGGACAGGCGGCCTACGAGCAGTACTTC.

The chain couples TRBV6-1 to TRBJ2-7; D not certain. CDR1 MNHNS and CDR2 SASEGT come from the germline V gene. V lost 1 base to trimming and J lost 2 bases, with 15 bases between them. This CDR3 spans 16 amino acids. This CDR3 is CASSEGLLATAYEQYF. CDR3 bases: TGTGCCAGCAGTGAAGGACTCTTAGCCACCGCCTACGAGCAGTACTTC.

This clone was counted only a few times. The chain combines TRBV6-5 with TRBJ2-7, with 10 bases identical to TRBD2. This CDR3 region has 15 residues. V shed 6 bases, J shed 2 bases, and the junction held 7 bases outside the gene matches. The germline CDR1 and CDR2 sequences are MNHEY and SVGAGI. CDR3 sequence reads: CASREGLAPTYEQYF. CDR3 in DNA: TGTGCCAGCAGGGAGGGACTAGCGCCAACCTACGAGCAGTACTTC.

The V call is TRBV19, the J call TRBJ1-5, with 7 positions matching TRBD1. This CDR3 is 17 amino acids long. After removal of 0 bases from V and 2 bases from J, the junction contained 7 bases not matched to a gene. Germline values: CDR1 LNHDA, CDR2 SQIVND (reference sequence). The CDR3 loop reads CASSIDRGTARNQPQHF. In DNA form, the CDR3 reads TGTGCCAGTAGTATAGATCGAGGGACAGCGCGCAATCAGCCCCAGCATTTT.

This chain joins TRBV4-1 and TRBJ1-6, with TRBD1 matching 8 bases. The CDR3 totals 20 residues. From germline, CDR1 is MGHRA and CDR2 YSYEKL. J was trimmed by 0 bases and V by 4 bases; bases with no gene match: 14. The DNA for the CDR3 is TGCGCCAGCAGCCTATGGGGCGGGACAGGAGGGGCCTCCTATAATTCACCCCTCCACTTT. Translation: CASSLWGGTGGASYNSPLHF.

The rearrangement links TRBV6-2 or TRBV6-3 to TRBJ1-2; TRBD1 matches at 8 bases. The CDR3 runs to 16 residues. The V and J ends lost 6 bases and 4 bases, in that order; junction bases with no gene match: 13. The V gene's germline CDR1 is MNHEY and CDR2 SVGEGT. The CDR3 DNA sequence: TGTGCCAGCAGCCAGACGGGCAGGGGGCCACCCTATGGCTACACCTTC. This sequence encodes CASSQTGRGPPYGYTF.

The J gene is TRBJ2-3, the V gene TRBV4-1; 8 nucleotides line up with TRBD2. This CDR3 has 15 amino acids. J lost 5 bases, V lost 4 bases, and 8 bases had no gene match. Germline V gene lookup returns CDR1 MGHRA and CDR2 YSYEKL. The CDR3: CASSPFGRAGDTQYF. The CDR3 nucleotides read TGCGCCAGCAGCCCCTTCGGGAGGGCGGGAGATACGCAGTATTTT.

V and J are TRBV19 and TRBJ2-4; possibly TRBD1 for D (6 bases). CDR1 is LNHDA, CDR2 SQIVND, per germline (reference sequence). This CDR3 contains 15 residues. V was pared by 0 bases and J by 3 bases, with 9 bases between. The CDR3 DNA reads as TGTGCCAGTAGTATAGAGGGCAGGGGCAAAAACATTCAGTACTTC. This sequence encodes CASSIEGRGKNIQYF. Complete variable domain (other parts from reference TRBV19 and TRBJ2-4): DGGITQSPKYLFRKEGQNVTLSCEQNLNHDAMYWYRQDPGQGLRLIYYSQIVNDFQKGDIAEGYSVSREKKESFPLTVTSAQKNPTAFYLCASSIEGRGKNIQYFGAGTRLSVL.

This clone was seen only once. Given the absence of the conserved phenylalanine or tryptophan at the CDR3 end, a read error is likely. The genes are TRBV5-1 and TRBJ2-2; 9 bases match TRBD1. This CDR3 comprises 17 residues. V trimming: 5 bases; J trimming: 2 bases; junction bases outside the gene matches: 10. CDR1 is SGHRS, CDR2 YFSETQ, per germline. The CDR3 region has the DNA TGCGCCAGCAGAGTTCAATCCACAGGGGGCAACACCGGGGAGCTGTTTTTG. Its translation: CASRVQSTGGNTGELFL.

V and J are TRBV3-1 (or the pseudogene TRBV3-2) and TRBJ2-3; TRBD2 aligns across 8 bases. The CDR3 is made up of 16 amino acids. V lost 5 bases to trimming and J lost 2 bases; unmatched junction nucleotides: 9. Per the germline V gene, CDR1 is LGHDT and CDR2 is YNNKEL (reference sequence). CDR3 sequence: CASSDWNSGVTDTQYF. The DNA for the CDR3 is TGTGCCAGCAGCGATTGGAATAGCGGGGTCACAGATACGCAGTATTTT.

V and J are TRBV11-3 and TRBJ1-5; unclear D gene. V was shortened by 7 bases and J by 2 bases, with 15 bases between the two germline ends. The CDR3 totals 15 residues. Germline V gives CDR1 SGHNT, CDR2 YENEEA. The CDR3 protein is CASMERARGNQPQHF. The CDR3 nucleotides read TGTGCCAGCATGGAAAGGGCGAGGGGCAATCAGCCCCAGCATTTT.

This clone has a single count. This chain connects TRBV7-3 to TRBJ2-5, with a tentative D call TRBD2 (6 bases). Germline lookup yields CDR1 SGHTA and CDR2 FQGTGA. CDR3 length: 14 residues. The V and J ends lost 5 bases and 5 bases respectively, with 15 bases between them. The CDR3 nucleotides are TGTGCCAGCAGCCAAACCGCAGGGAGGGAGACCCAGTACTTC. This gives the protein CASSQTAGRETQYF.

The V gene is TRBV4-3, the J gene TRBJ2-2; tentative D call: TRBD1 (6 bases). V lost 5 bases and J lost 6, with 19 bases in between. Germline V gives CDR1 LGHNA, CDR2 YSLEER. This CDR3 is 16 amino acids long. The CDR3 nucleotides are TGCGCCAGCAGCGTGGGGGCCGAGGTGAGGGCCGGGGAGCTGTTTTTT. The encoded protein is CASSVGAEVRAGELFF.

A note on this clone: This same CDR3 is encoded by further DNA sequences in the sample. The chain recombines TRBV19 with TRBJ1-2; 8 positions agree with TRBD1. After removal of 7 bases from V and 0 bases from J, the junction contained 7 bases not matched to a gene. CDR1 LNHDA and CDR2 SQIVND come from the germline V gene (reference sequence). The CDR3 is 15 amino acids. Written as DNA, the CDR3 is TGTGCCAGTACCCCTACAGGGGGGACTAACTATGGCTACACCTTC. Translating gives CASTPTGGTNYGYTF.